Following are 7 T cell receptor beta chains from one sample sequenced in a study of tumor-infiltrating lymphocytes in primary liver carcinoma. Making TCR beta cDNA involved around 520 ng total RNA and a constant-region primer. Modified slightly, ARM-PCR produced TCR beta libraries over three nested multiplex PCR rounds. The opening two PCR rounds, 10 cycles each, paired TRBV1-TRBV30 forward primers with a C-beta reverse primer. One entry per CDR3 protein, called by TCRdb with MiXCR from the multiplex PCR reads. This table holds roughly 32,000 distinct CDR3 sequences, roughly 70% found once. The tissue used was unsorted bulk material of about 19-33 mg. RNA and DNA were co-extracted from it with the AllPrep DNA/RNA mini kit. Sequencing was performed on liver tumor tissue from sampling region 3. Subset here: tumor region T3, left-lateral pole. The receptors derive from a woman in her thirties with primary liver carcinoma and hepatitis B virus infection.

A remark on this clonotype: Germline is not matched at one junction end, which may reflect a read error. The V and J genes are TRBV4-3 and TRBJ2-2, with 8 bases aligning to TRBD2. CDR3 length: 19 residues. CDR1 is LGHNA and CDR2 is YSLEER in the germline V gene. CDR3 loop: CAISVLAGGPRSNTGELFF. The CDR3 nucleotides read TGCGCCATCAGCGTACTTGCGGGAGGACCCCGTTCGAACACCGGGGAGCTGTTTTTT.

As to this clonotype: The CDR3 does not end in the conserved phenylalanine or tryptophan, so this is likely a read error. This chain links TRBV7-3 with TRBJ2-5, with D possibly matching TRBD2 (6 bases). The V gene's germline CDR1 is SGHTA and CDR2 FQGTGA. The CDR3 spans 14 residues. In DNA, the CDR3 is TGTGCCAACAGCTTAGGAGGGGCTCTAGAGACCCAGTACTCC. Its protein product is CANSLGGALETQYS.

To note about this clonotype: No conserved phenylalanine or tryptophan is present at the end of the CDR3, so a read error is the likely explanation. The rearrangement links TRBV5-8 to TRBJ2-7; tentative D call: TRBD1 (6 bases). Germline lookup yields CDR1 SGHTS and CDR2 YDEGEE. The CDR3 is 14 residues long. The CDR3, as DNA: TGTGCCAGCAGCTTCAATGGACAGACCTACGAACAGTACTAC. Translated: CASSFNGQTYEQYY.

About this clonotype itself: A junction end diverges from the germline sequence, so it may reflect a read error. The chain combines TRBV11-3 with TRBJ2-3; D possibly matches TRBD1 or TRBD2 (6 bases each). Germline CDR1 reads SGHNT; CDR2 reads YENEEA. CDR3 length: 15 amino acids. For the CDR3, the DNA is TGTGCCAGCAGTCCCGGAGGGGGAGACACAGAAACGCAGTATTTT. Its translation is CASSPGGGDTETQYF.

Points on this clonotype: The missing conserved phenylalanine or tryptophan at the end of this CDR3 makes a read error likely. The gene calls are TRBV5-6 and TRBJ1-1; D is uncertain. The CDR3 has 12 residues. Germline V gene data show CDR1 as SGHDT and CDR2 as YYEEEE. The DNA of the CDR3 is TGTACCAGCGGGCGTGAGGACACTGAAGCTTTCTCT. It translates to CTSGREDTEAFS.

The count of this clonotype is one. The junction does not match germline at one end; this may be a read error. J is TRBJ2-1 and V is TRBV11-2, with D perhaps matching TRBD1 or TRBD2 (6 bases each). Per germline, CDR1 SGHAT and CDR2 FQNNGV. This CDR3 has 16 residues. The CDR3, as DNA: TGTGCTAGCAGGGACGGAGGGACAACCTCCTACAATGAGCAATTCTTC. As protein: CASRDGGTTSYNEQFF.

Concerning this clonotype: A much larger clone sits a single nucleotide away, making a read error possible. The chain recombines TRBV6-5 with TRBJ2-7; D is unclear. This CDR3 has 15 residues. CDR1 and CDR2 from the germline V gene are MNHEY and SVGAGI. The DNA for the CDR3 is TGTGTCAGCAGTCACTCGCCAGCCCGCTCCTACGAGCAGTACTTC. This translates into CVSSHSPARSYEQYF.